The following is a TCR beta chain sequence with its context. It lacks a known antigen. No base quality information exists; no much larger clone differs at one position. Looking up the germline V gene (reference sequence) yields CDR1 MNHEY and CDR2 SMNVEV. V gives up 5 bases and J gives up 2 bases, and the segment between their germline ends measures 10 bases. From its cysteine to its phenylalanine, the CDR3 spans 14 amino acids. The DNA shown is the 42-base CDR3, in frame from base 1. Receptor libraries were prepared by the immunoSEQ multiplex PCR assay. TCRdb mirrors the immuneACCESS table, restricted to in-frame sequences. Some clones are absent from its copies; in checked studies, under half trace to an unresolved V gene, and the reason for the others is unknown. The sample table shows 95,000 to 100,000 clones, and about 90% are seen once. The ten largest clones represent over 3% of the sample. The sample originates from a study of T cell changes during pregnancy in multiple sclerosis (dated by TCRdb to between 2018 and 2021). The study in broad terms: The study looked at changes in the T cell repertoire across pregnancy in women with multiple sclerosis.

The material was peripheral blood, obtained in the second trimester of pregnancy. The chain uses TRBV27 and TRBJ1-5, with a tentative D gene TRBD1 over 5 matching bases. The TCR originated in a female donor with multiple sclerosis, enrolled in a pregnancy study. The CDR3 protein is CASSDGGGNQPQHF. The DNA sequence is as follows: TGTGCCAGCAGTGACGGGGGAGGCAATCAGCCCCAGCATTTT.